This is a list of T cell receptor beta chains from one sample in a study of post-analysis software for immune sequencing data. TCRdb ran MiXCR on the PCR reads and lists one entry per CDR3 protein. The sample records 750,000 to 900,000 distinct CDR3 sequences, around 45% being singletons. The material sequenced was blood. The receptors were gathered from a girl aged 5-17 years with multiple sclerosis. CDR3s include the opening cysteine and the closing phenylalanine or tryptophan.

j_call: TRBJ1-1; v_call: TRBV6-5; cdr3_aa: CASSYTSHMMNTEAFF
j_call: TRBJ2-3; v_call: TRBV6-6; cdr3_aa: CAGRGSSDTQYF
j_call: TRBJ2-1; v_call: TRBV11-2; cdr3_aa: CASSPGGPSGRAFNEQFF
j_call: TRBJ1-1; v_call: TRBV19; cdr3_aa: CASSIAATTEAFF
j_call: TRBJ1-4; v_call: TRBV6-5; cdr3_aa: CASSNAGTGGKLFF
j_call: TRBJ2-5; v_call: TRBV7-2; cdr3_aa: CASSLARLQETQYF
j_call: TRBJ2-3; v_call: TRBV12-3/TRBV12-4; cdr3_aa: CASSVDSGESTDTQYF
j_call: TRBJ2-5; v_call: TRBV27; cdr3_aa: CASSFLDSQETQYF
j_call: TRBJ2-1; v_call: TRBV4-1; cdr3_aa: CASSQERGLVTYNEQFF
j_call: TRBJ2-4; v_call: TRBV20-1; cdr3_aa: CSAARLTKNIQYF
j_call: TRBJ2-3; v_call: TRBV10-3; cdr3_aa: CAIREGQDTDTQYF
j_call: TRBJ2-3; v_call: TRBV27; cdr3_aa: CASTPLAGGPGTDTQYF
j_call: TRBJ2-1; v_call: TRBV6-5; cdr3_aa: CASSYRGGQFF
j_call: TRBJ2-3; v_call: TRBV7-2; cdr3_aa: CASSWGRQDTQYF
j_call: TRBJ2-5; v_call: TRBV28; cdr3_aa: CASSGVQETQYF
j_call: TRBJ2-1; v_call: TRBV3-1; cdr3_aa: CASSQDSDDEQFF
j_call: TRBJ1-6; v_call: TRBV12-3/TRBV12-4; cdr3_aa: CASSPKGQGASSYNSPLHF
j_call: TRBJ1-1; v_call: TRBV19; cdr3_aa: CASSTVRNTEAFF
j_call: TRBJ2-3; v_call: TRBV12-3/TRBV12-4; cdr3_aa: CVSSLSGLTDTQYF
j_call: TRBJ1-2; v_call: TRBV30; cdr3_aa: CAWRVQPGRGYGYTF
j_call: TRBJ1-2; v_call: TRBV3-1; cdr3_aa: CASSQDELRPAYYGYTF
j_call: TRBJ2-5; v_call: TRBV18; cdr3_aa: CASLRGETQYF
j_call: TRBJ2-7; v_call: TRBV3-1; cdr3_aa: CASSQDWPLSSYEQYF
j_call: TRBJ2-3; v_call: TRBV20-1; cdr3_aa: CSAPGQVSDTQYF
j_call: TRBJ1-2; v_call: TRBV27; cdr3_aa: CASSDRGSGYTF
j_call: TRBJ2-1; v_call: TRBV20-1; cdr3_aa: CSASSHSYNEQFF
j_call: TRBJ2-3; v_call: TRBV7-9; cdr3_aa: CASSHGTSESTQYF
j_call: TRBJ1-4; v_call: TRBV12-3/TRBV12-4; cdr3_aa: CASGGNEKLFF
j_call: TRBJ2-5; v_call: TRBV20-1; cdr3_aa: CSAGTTGPETQYF
j_call: TRBJ2-7; v_call: TRBV12-3/TRBV12-4; cdr3_aa: CASRPGLSRSYEQYF
j_call: TRBJ1-4; v_call: TRBV5-6; cdr3_aa: CASSLRGRLFITANEKLFF
j_call: TRBJ2-4; v_call: TRBV29-1; cdr3_aa: CSVEVSGGQYF
j_call: TRBJ2-3; v_call: TRBV5-6; cdr3_aa: CASSTLAGGRDTQYF
j_call: TRBJ2-7; v_call: TRBV5-6; cdr3_aa: CASSGGQFLSTYEQYF
j_call: TRBJ2-5; v_call: TRBV20-1; cdr3_aa: CSARESGRETQYF
j_call: TRBJ2-1; v_call: TRBV29-1; cdr3_aa: CSVDRGSGNEQFF
j_call: TRBJ1-6; v_call: TRBV3-1; cdr3_aa: CASSQQAHNSPLHF
j_call: TRBJ2-5; v_call: TRBV7-2; cdr3_aa: CASSVGVNKETQYF
j_call: TRBJ2-5; v_call: TRBV14; cdr3_aa: CASSQESGGLETQYF
j_call: TRBJ2-1; v_call: TRBV28; cdr3_aa: CASRRTSGRAPYNEQFF
j_call: TRBJ1-1; v_call: TRBV5-1; cdr3_aa: CASSLKSGGRTEAFF
j_call: TRBJ1-2; v_call: TRBV28; cdr3_aa: CASSSGQGVHDGYTF
j_call: TRBJ2-3; v_call: TRBV30; cdr3_aa: CAWTSGTDTQYF
j_call: TRBJ2-7; v_call: TRBV20-1; cdr3_aa: CSAREGAYEQYF
j_call: TRBJ2-3; v_call: TRBV10-3; cdr3_aa: CAIRTVRASTDTQYF
j_call: TRBJ1-2; v_call: TRBV6-5; cdr3_aa: CASRRADRGIDYGYTF